The present T cell receptor beta chain was sequenced within a study of control samples from healthy donors and cancer patients. Assay: immunoSEQ multiplex PCR; the TCRdb copy retains only in-frame clones and omits some. Of 100,000 to 150,000 clones listed, approximately 92% were seen once; the top ten hold about 2.7%. Germline CDR1 is SGHAT and CDR2 is FQNNGV. V was clipped by 1 base and J by 4 bases, with 13 bases between them. CDR3 length: 15 amino acids. The rearrangement uses TRBV11-2 and TRBJ1-2; possibly TRBD1 for D (6 bases). Source material: blood. The sequence was obtained from a man aged 35-49 years in good health. The CDR3 region has the DNA TGTGCCAGCAGCTTAGCCTCGGGGGGCAGCTATGGCTACACCTTC. The encoded protein is CASSLASGGSYGYTF.